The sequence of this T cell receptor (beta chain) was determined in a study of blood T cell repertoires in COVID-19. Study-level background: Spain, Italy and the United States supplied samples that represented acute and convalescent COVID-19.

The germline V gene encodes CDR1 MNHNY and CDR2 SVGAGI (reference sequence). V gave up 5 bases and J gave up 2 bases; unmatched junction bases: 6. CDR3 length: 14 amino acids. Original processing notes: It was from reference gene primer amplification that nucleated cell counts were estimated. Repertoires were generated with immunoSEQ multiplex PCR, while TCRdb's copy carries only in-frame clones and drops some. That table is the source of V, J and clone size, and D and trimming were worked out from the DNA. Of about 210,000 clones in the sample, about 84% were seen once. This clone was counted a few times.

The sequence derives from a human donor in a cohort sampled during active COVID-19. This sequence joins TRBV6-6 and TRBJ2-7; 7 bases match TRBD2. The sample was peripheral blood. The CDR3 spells CASSVARGTYEQYF. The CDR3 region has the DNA TGTGCCAGCAGTGTAGCGCGGGGGACCTACGAGCAGTACTTC.